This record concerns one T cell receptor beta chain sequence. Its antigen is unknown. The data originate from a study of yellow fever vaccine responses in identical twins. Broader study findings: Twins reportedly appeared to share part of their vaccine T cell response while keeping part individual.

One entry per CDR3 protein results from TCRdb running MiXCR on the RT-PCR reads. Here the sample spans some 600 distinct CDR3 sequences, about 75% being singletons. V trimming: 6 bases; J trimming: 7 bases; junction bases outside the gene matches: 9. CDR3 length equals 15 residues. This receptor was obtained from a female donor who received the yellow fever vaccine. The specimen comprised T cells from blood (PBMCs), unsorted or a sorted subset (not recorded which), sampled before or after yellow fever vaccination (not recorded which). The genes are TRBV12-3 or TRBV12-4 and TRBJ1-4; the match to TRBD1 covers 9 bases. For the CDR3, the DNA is TGTGCCAGCAGCCCCCGGGGGACAGGGATTGAAAAACTGTTTTTT. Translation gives CASSPRGTGIEKLFF.